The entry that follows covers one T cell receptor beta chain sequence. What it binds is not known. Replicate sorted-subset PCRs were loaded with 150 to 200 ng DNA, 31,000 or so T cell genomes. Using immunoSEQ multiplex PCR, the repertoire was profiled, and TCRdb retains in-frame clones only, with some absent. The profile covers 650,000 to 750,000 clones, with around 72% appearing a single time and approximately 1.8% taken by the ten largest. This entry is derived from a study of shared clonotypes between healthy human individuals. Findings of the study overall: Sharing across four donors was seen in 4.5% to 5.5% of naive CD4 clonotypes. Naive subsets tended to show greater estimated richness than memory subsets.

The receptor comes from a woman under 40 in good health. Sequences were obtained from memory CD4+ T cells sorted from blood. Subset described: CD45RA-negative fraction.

CDR3 DNA: TGTGCCAGCAGCCCCCCCACCGACAGGAACACTGAAGCTTTCTTT. Translation: CASSPPTDRNTEAFF. This chain connects TRBV6-5 to TRBJ1-1; D may be TRBD1 (5 bases). Germline CDR1 MNHEY, CDR2 SVGAGI. This CDR3 contains 15 residues. Trimming removed 6 bases at V and 1 base at J, with 15 bases between.